The 20 T cell receptor beta chains below were found in one sample sequenced in a study of blood T cell repertoires in COVID-19. Profiling relied on immunoSEQ multiplex PCR, and the TCRdb table lists in-frame clones only, not all of them. This sample yields about 200,000 clones, of which approximately 81% are seen a single time; approximately 5% belongs to the top ten. Sequences were obtained from peripheral blood. Receptors originate from a woman aged 80 or over with acute or convalescent COVID-19.

The chain employs TRBV5-1 and TRBJ1-6; D is ambiguous. V was trimmed by 0 bases and J by 9 bases, leaving 16 bases between them. CDR3 length: 16 amino acids. CDR1 is SGHRS, CDR2 YFSETQ, per germline. The CDR3 sequence is CASSLAWAGSGSPLHF. DNA of the CDR3: TGCGCCAGCAGCTTGGCCTGGGCGGGGTCTGGTTCACCCCTCCACTTT.

This chain connects TRBV3-1 (or the pseudogene TRBV3-2) to TRBJ2-3; TRBD2 might be the D (5 bases). CDR3 length: 13 amino acids. The germline V gene encodes CDR1 LGHDT and CDR2 YNNKEL (reference sequence). The V and J ends lost 3 bases and 5 bases respectively, with 9 bases between them. Written as DNA, the CDR3 is TGTGCCAGCAGCCAGGCCGAGGGAGATACGCAGTATTTT. Protein: CASSQAEGDTQYF.

A word on this clone: This may be a read error, as it is one base from a much larger clone. The chain recombines TRBV28 with TRBJ1-6, with D uncertain. V was pared by 3 bases and J by 9 bases, with 6 bases between. The CDR3 contains 12 residues. Germline lookup yields CDR1 MDHEN and CDR2 SYDVKM. CDR3 residues: CASSLEGSPLHF. The CDR3 DNA sequence: TGTGCCAGCAGTTTGGAGGGTTCACCCCTCCACTTT.

This rearrangement joins TRBV11-2 to TRBJ2-5; 9 bases are a match to TRBD1. The CDR3 sequence is 15 residues long. Germline V gene lookup returns CDR1 SGHAT and CDR2 FQNNGV. The ends lost 5 bases at V and 1 base at J; junction bases unmatched: 5. The CDR3 DNA reads TGTGCCAGCAGCCGACAGGGGGGGACCCAAGAGACCCAGTACTTC. Translating it yields CASSRQGGTQETQYF.

This rearrangement joins TRBV7-2 to TRBJ2-5; tentative D call: TRBD1 (5 bases). The length of the CDR3 is 14 residues. The V gene lost 2 bases and the J gene lost 5 bases, with 12 bases spanning the gap. In germline, CDR1 is SGHTA, CDR2 FQGNSA. The CDR3 nucleotides read TGTGCCAGCAGCTTAACCAGGGTACGTGAGACCCAGTACTTC. It translates to CASSLTRVRETQYF.

In its sample, this clone was seen a few times. The chain couples TRBV4-2 to TRBJ2-3; 8 bases fit TRBD2. In germline, CDR1 is LGHNA, CDR2 YNFKEQ. CDR3 size: 18 residues. V lost 0 bases and J lost 6; bases outside the gene matches: 14. CDR3 nucleotides: TGTGCCAGCAGCCAAGATAAGCGGGAGTCATCCAATTTGGATACGCAGTATTTT. Translated, it gives CASSQDKRESSNLDTQYF.

The J gene is TRBJ1-6, the V gene TRBV7-9; D call uncertain. V gave up 5 bases and J gave up 10 bases, with 18 bases separating them. The CDR3 has 15 amino acids. Germline assignment: CDR1 SEHNR and CDR2 FQNEAQ (reference sequence). The CDR3: CASSLNQDRYSPLHF. The CDR3 coding sequence is TGTGCCAGCAGCCTTAATCAGGATCGTTACTCACCCCTCCACTTT. Supplemented by reference TRBV7-9 and TRBJ1-6, the full variable domain reads DTGVSQNPRHKITKRGQNVTFRCDPISEHNRLYWYRQTLGQGPEFLTYFQNEAQLEKSRLLSDRFSAERPKGSFSTLEIQRTEQGDSAMYLCASSLNQDRYSPLHFGNGTRLTVT.

The J gene is TRBJ2-5, the V gene TRBV5-4; 9 positions match TRBD2. The V gene end was trimmed by 0 bases and the J gene end by 2 bases; junction bases not matched to a gene: 2. The CDR3 spans 15 residues. The germline V gene has CDR1 SGHNT and CDR2 YYREEE (reference sequence). This CDR3 reads CASSLVSGGQETQYF. The CDR3 DNA reads TGTGCCAGCAGCTTGGTTAGCGGGGGACAAGAGACCCAGTACTTC.

V gene TRBV4-3 combines with J gene TRBJ1-2, with D uncertain. This CDR3 region has 14 residues. Trimming took 0 bases from V and 7 from J, leaving 12 bases between them. Looked up from germline, CDR1 is LGHNA and CDR2 is YSLEER. CDR3 sequence (DNA): TGCGCCAGCAGCCAAGATCACGGAGGGTCTGGCTACACCTTC. Protein sequence: CASSQDHGGSGYTF.

Remarks on this clone: At the DNA level, this CDR3 is encoded by other sequences in the same sample as well. V is TRBV7-2 and J is TRBJ2-7; tentatively, D is TRBD1 (6 bases). The germline V gene encodes CDR1 SGHTA and CDR2 FQGNSA. With 5 bases removed from V and 3 bases from J, the gap between germline ends came to 17 bases. The CDR3 runs 15 residues. The CDR3: CASSSLGTGLYEQYF. In DNA form, the CDR3 reads TGTGCCAGCAGCAGCTTAGGTACAGGGCTCTACGAGCAGTACTTC.

The V and J genes are TRBV24-1 and TRBJ2-5; 7 positions match TRBD2. The trim removed 5 bases at V and 3 bases at J, leaving 8 bases unmatched. This CDR3 is built from 15 residues. Germline CDR1 KGHDR, CDR2 SFDVKD. This chain's CDR3 is CATSAPGGIEETQYF. CDR3 sequence (DNA): TGTGCCACCAGTGCCCCGGGGGGTATCGAAGAGACCCAGTACTTC.

This rearrangement joins TRBV27 to TRBJ2-7; unclear D gene. This CDR3 region has 13 residues. Germline V gene data show CDR1 as MNHEY and CDR2 as SMNVEV (reference sequence). V lost 4 bases to trimming and J lost 3 bases, with 10 bases between them. The CDR3 region is CASSSLRGYEQYF. The CDR3 bases are TGTGCCAGCAGTTCCCTCCGCGGCTACGAGCAGTACTTC.

This sequence joins TRBV19 and TRBJ2-2; no reliable D call. The CDR3 spans 15 residues. Deletions cut 1 base from V and 0 bases from J, with 6 bases between. CDR1 is LNHDA, CDR2 SQIVND, per germline (reference sequence). The CDR3 sequence: CASSIGGTNTGELFF. In DNA, the CDR3 is TGTGCCAGTAGTATAGGCGGAACGAACACCGGGGAGCTGTTTTTT.

The CDR3 is CASSWMDRVGREQYF. CDR3 nucleotide sequence: TGCGCCAGCAGCTGGATGGACAGGGTTGGTCGCGAGCAGTACTTC. V usage is TRBV5-1 and J usage is TRBJ2-7, with 8 positions matching TRBD1. Germline lookup yields CDR1 SGHRS and CDR2 YFSETQ. The CDR3 extends over 15 amino acids. V dropped 3 bases and J dropped 6; count of bases not matched to a gene: 11.

This chain joins TRBV10-3 and TRBJ2-1, with 10 bases matching TRBD1. Germline CDR1 is ENHRY and CDR2 is SYGVKD. V trimming: 6 bases; J trimming: 9 bases; junction bases outside the gene matches: 8. The CDR3 is made up of 14 amino acids. This chain's CDR3 is CAIRGTGDSVEQFF. As DNA, the CDR3 is TGTGCCATCAGAGGGACAGGGGATTCAGTTGAGCAGTTCTTC.

This rearrangement joins TRBV3-1 (or the pseudogene TRBV3-2) to TRBJ2-3; TRBD1 matches at 8 bases. CDR3 length equals 16 residues. CDR1 is LGHDT and CDR2 is YNNKEL in the germline V gene (reference sequence). J lost 3 bases, V lost 0 bases, and 5 bases had no gene match. The CDR3 DNA sequence: TGTGCCAGCAGCCAAGATGACAGGGGTAGGACAGATACGCAGTATTTT. Protein: CASSQDDRGRTDTQYF.

V and J are TRBV2 and TRBJ2-2, with 8 bases aligning to TRBD2. From germline, CDR1 is SNHLY and CDR2 FYNNEI. J lost 5 bases, V lost 6 bases, and 5 bases had no gene match. This CDR3 region has 14 residues. The CDR3 coding sequence is TGTGCCAGCAGAGGTAGCGGGAATACCGGGGAGCTGTTTTTT. This sequence encodes CASRGSGNTGELFF.

The chain carries TRBV4-3 and TRBJ1-5; D ambiguous. V was cut by 3 bases and J by 4 bases, with 7 bases left in between. Per germline, CDR1 LGHNA and CDR2 YSLEER. CDR3 length equals 13 residues. CDR3 in DNA: TGCGCCAGCAGCCAGGCACAGAATCAGCCCCAGCATTTT. As protein: CASSQAQNQPQHF.

DNA of the CDR3: TGTGCCAGCATGCTGACCGGGACAGGGGGCGCGGGTGAAAAACTGTTTTTT. Protein product: CASMLTGTGGAGEKLFF. V usage is TRBV7-9 and J usage is TRBJ1-4, with 12 bases lining up with TRBD1. The CDR3 totals 17 residues. Trimming took 7 bases from V and 7 from J; bases not matched to a gene: 13. Germline CDR1 reads SEHNR; CDR2 reads FQNEAQ (reference sequence).

This chain joins TRBV10-2 and TRBJ1-4; the D gene is possibly TRBD1 (6 bases). The CDR3 length is 13 residues. The germline CDR1 and CDR2 sequences are WSHSY and SAAADI. V lost 8 bases and J 3 bases, leaving 10 bases between the germline ends. CDR3 region: CASGGAANEKLFF. CDR3 DNA: TGCGCCAGCGGGGGGGCTGCTAATGAAAAACTGTTTTTT.